This T cell receptor (beta chain) derives from a study of blood T cell repertoires in COVID-19. In the study overall: The United States, Italy and Spain supplied acute and convalescent COVID-19 samples.

V was pared by 3 bases and J by 2 bases, with 22 bases between. CDR3 length: 17 residues. Germline CDR1 and CDR2: GTSNPN and SVGIG (reference sequence). Original data processing: Reference gene primer amplification gave nucleated cell count estimates. The assay was immunoSEQ multiplex PCR, and TCRdb's table has in-frame clones only and misses some. That table supplies the V and J calls and clone size; D and trimming were determined from the DNA. The sample consists of about 160,000 clones, around 80% of them appearing once. The clonotype was recovered from a woman over 75 with active or convalescent COVID-19. The sequencing sample was made of peripheral blood. The chain carries TRBV30 and TRBJ1-2, with D perhaps matching TRBD1 (5 bases). Here the CDR3 reads CAWSTAGLRAPNYGYTF. DNA of the CDR3: TGTGCCTGGAGCACTGCAGGGTTAAGGGCACCCAACTATGGCTACACCTTC.